This T cell receptor beta chain was sequenced for a study of tumor and adjacent non-tumor tissue in lung cancer. Overall study: Histology: about 13 adenocarcinoma, a couple of squamous cell carcinoma, 1 small cell lung cancer. Study findings and constraints: Higher tumor TCR diversity was associated with shorter survival. Tumor tissue had significantly higher TCR diversity than normal lung.

A note on this clonotype: Antigen: not known.

The template was RNA from unsorted bulk tissue. Three rounds of nested PCR, following a modified ARM-PCR protocol, produced the TCRbeta library. A single record per CDR3 protein comes from TCRdb applying MiXCR to the multiplex PCR reads. The sample includes 55,000 to 70,000 distinct CDR3 sequences, 55% to 75% of them seen just once. The source of this sequence is a man between 50 and 59 years old with non-small cell lung cancer. The specimen was lung tumor tissue.

CDR3 nucleotides: TGTGCCAGCAGCCCCCAAGACATACCCTACGAGCAGTACTTC. Encoded protein: CASSPQDIPYEQYF. The chain uses TRBV7-8 and TRBJ2-7, with D uncertain. V gave up 5 bases and J gave up 2 bases, with 13 bases separating them. Germline assignment: CDR1 SGHVS and CDR2 FQNEAQ. The length of the CDR3 is 14 residues.